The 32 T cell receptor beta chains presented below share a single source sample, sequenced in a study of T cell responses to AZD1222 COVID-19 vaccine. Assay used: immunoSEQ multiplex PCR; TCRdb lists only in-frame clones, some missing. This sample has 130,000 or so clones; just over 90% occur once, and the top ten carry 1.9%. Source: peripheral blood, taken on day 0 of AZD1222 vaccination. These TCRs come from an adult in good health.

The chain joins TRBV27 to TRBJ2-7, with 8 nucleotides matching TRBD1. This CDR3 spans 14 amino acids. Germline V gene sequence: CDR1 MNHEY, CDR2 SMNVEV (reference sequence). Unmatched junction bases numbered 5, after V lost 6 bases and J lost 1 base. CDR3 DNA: TGTGCCAGCAGGCCTGGACAGGGTTCCTACGAGCAGTACTTC. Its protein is CASRPGQGSYEQYF.

CDR3 residues: CASSLDQETQYF. The DNA for the CDR3 is TGTGCCAGCAGCTTGGACCAAGAGACCCAGTACTTC. The chain is built from TRBV5-5 and TRBJ2-5; D is uncertain. V lost 0 bases, J lost 0 bases, and 0 bases lay in between. CDR1 and CDR2 from the germline V gene are SGHKS and YYEKEE (reference sequence). This CDR3 comprises 12 residues.

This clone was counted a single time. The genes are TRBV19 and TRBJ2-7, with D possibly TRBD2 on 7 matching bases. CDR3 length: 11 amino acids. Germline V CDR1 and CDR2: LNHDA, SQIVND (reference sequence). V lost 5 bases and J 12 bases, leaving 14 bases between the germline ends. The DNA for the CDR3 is TGTGCCAGTAGTTTCGGGGGGCGACGGTACTTC. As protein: CASSFGGRRYF. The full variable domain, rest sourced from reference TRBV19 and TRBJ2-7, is DGGITQSPKYLFRKEGQNVTLSCEQNLNHDAMYWYRQDPGQGLRLIYYSQIVNDFQKGDIAEGYSVSREKKESFPLTVTSAQKNPTAFYLCASSFGGRRYFGPGTRLTVT.

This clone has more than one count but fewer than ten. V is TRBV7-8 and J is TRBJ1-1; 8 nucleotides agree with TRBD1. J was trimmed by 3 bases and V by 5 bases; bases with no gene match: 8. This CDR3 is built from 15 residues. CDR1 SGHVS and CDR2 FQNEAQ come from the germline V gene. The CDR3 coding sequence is TGTGCCAGCAGCCCCATGACGGACAGGGACACTGAAGCTTTCTTT. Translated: CASSPMTDRDTEAFF.

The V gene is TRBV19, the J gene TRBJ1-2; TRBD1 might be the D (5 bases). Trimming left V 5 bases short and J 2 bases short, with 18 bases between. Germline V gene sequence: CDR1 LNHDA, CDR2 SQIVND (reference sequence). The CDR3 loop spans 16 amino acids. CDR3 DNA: TGTGCCAGTAGTTCCCCAGGGCGGGGGAGCAACTATGGCTACACCTTC. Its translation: CASSSPGRGSNYGYTF.

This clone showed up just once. The CDR3 spells CASSESGGLQETQYF. In DNA, the CDR3 is TGCGCCAGCAGTGAGAGCGGGGGGCTTCAAGAGACCCAGTACTTC. V and J are TRBV10-1 and TRBJ2-5; 9 nucleotides line up with TRBD2. Losses at the gene ends were 2 bases for V and 2 bases for J; bases not matched to a gene: 3. Germline V lookup: CDR1 WNHNN, CDR2 SYGVQD (reference sequence). This CDR3 is 15 amino acids long.

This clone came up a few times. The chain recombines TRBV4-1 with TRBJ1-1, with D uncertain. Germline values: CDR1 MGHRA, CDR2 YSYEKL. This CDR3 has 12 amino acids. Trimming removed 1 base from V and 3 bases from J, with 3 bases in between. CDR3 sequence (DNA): TGCGCCAGCAGCCAAGCCTACACTGAAGCTTTCTTT. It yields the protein CASSQAYTEAFF.

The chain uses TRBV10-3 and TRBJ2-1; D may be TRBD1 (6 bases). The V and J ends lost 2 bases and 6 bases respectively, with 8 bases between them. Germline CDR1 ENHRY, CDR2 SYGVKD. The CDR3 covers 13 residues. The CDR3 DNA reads TGTGCCATCAGTGAGGGACAGACCAATGAGCAGTTCTTC. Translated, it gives CAISEGQTNEQFF.

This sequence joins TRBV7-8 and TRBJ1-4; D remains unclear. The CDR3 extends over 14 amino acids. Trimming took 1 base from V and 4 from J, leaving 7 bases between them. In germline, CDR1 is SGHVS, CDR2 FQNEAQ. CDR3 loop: CASSLVGYNEKLFF. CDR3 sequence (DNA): TGTGCCAGCAGCTTAGTGGGGTATAATGAAAAACTGTTTTTT.

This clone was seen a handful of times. DNA of the CDR3: TGTGCCAGCAGCGTAGCACTAGCGGGGAGCTCCTACAATGAGCAGTTCTTC. Protein product: CASSVALAGSSYNEQFF. This chain connects TRBV9 to TRBJ2-1; 10 positions agree with TRBD2. Losses at the gene ends were 0 bases for V and 0 bases for J; bases not matched to a gene: 3. This CDR3 spans 17 amino acids. Germline V lookup: CDR1 SGDLS, CDR2 YYNGEE.

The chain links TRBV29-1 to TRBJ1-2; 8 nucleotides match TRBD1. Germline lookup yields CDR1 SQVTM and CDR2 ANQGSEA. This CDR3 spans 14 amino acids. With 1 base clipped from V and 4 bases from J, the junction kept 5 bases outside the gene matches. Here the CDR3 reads CSVEGTGIPYGYTF. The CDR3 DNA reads TGCAGCGTTGAAGGGACAGGGATACCCTATGGCTACACCTTC.

CDR3 sequence reads: CASSHYNTDTQYF. CDR3 coding DNA: TGTGCCAGCAGTCATTACAACACAGATACGCAGTATTTT. The J gene is TRBJ2-3, the V gene TRBV27; D not resolved. Germline CDR1 and CDR2: MNHEY and SMNVEV (reference sequence). The CDR3 loop spans 13 amino acids. Trimming removed 5 bases at V and 2 bases at J, with 8 bases between.

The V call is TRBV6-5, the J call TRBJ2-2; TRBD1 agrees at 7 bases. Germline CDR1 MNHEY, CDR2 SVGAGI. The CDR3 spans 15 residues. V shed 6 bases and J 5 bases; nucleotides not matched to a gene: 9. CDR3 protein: CASSRDRVGTGELFF. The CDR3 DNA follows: TGTGCCAGCAGCCGCGACAGGGTAGGGACCGGGGAGCTGTTTTTT.

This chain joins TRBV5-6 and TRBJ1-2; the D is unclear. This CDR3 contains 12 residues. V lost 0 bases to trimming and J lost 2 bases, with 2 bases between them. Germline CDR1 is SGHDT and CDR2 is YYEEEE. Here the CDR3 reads CASSLVNYGYTF. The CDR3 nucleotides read TGTGCCAGCAGCTTGGTAAACTATGGCTACACCTTC.

The CDR3 region has the DNA TGTGCCAGCAGCTTGGCAGGGTCGAATCAGCCCCAGCATTTT. It yields the protein CASSLAGSNQPQHF. This sequence joins TRBV5-5 and TRBJ1-5; D might be TRBD1 (5 bases). This CDR3 region has 14 residues. The V gene's germline CDR1 is SGHKS and CDR2 YYEKEE (reference sequence). V lost 0 bases to trimming and J lost 4 bases, with 8 bases between them.

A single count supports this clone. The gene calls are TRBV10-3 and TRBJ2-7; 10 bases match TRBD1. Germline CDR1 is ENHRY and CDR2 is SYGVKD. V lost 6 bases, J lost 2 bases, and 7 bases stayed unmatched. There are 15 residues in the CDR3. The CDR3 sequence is CAISLRTGGTYEQYF. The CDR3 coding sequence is TGTGCCATCAGCCTAAGGACAGGGGGAACCTACGAGCAGTACTTC.

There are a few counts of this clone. As DNA, the CDR3 is TGTGCCAGCAGCTCCCTACAGTTTCGGAAGGGTACGGGCAATGAGCAGTTCTTC. This sequence encodes CASSSLQFRKGTGNEQFF. The V and J genes are TRBV7-9 and TRBJ2-1; unclear D gene. The ends were cut back, 4 bases at V and 6 bases at J, with 25 bases in the middle. The CDR3 contains 18 residues. Germline CDR1 and CDR2: SEHNR and FQNEAQ (reference sequence).

The CDR3 spells CASGLVTGGDQPQHF. The CDR3 DNA reads as TGTGCTAGTGGTTTGGTAACAGGGGGAGATCAGCCCCAGCATTTT. The chain has TRBV12-5 and TRBJ1-5; 8 nucleotides align to TRBD1. The length of the CDR3 is 15 residues. Trimming took 0 bases from V and 5 from J; bases not matched to a gene: 3. Germline lookup yields CDR1 LGHNT and CDR2 FRNRAP.

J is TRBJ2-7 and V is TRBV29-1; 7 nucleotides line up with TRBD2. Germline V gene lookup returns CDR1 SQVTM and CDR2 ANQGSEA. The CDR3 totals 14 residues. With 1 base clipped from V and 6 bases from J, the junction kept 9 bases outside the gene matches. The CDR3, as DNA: TGCAGCGTTGAAGGCAGCGGGGAGCTCCCCGAGCAGTACTTC. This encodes CSVEGSGELPEQYF.

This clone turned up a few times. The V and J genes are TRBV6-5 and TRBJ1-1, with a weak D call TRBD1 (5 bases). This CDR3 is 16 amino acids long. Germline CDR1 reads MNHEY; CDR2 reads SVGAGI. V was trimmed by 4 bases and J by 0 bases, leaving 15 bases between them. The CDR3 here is CASSFRPRGMNTEAFF. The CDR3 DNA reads TGTGCCAGCAGTTTTAGGCCGAGGGGCATGAACACTGAAGCTTTCTTT.

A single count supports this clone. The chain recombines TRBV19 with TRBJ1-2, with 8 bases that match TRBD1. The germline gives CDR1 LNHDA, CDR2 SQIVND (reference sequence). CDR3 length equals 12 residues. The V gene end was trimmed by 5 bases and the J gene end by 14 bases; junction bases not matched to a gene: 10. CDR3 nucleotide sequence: TGTGCCAGTAGTTCGGGACAGGTAGCAGAAACCTTC. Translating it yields CASSSGQVAETF.

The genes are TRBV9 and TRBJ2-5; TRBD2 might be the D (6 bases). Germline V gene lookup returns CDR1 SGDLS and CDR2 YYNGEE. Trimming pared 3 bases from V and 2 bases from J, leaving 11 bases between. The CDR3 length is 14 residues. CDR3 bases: TGTGCCAGCAGCGGCGGGACCTTGCAAGAGACCCAGTACTTC. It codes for CASSGGTLQETQYF.

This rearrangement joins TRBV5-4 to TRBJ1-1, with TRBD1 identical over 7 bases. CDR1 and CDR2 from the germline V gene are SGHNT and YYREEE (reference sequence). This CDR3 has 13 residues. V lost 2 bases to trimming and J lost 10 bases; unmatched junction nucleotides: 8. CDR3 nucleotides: TGTGCCAGCAGCTTTTGGTTAGGGGGCGCAGCTTTCTTT. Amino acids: CASSFWLGGAAFF.

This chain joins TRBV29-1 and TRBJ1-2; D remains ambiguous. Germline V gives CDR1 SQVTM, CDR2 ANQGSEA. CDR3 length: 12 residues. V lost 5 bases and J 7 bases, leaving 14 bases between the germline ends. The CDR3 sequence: CSVRLGESGYTF. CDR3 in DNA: TGCAGCGTTCGGTTAGGCGAGTCTGGCTACACCTTC.

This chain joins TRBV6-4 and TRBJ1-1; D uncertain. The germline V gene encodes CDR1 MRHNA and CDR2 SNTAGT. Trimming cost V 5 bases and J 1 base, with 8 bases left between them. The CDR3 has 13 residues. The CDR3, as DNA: TGTGCCAGCAGTTTCGCAGAGAACACTGAAGCTTTCTTT. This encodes CASSFAENTEAFF.

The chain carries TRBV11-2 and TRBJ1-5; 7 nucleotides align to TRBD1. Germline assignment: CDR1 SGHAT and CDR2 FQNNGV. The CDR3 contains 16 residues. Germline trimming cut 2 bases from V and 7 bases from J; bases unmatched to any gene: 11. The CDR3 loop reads CASSLTGAGGDQPQHF. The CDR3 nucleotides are TGTGCCAGCAGCTTAACCGGGGCAGGGGGGGACCAGCCCCAGCATTTT. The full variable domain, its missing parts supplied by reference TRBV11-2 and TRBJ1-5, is EAGVAQSPRYKIIEKRQSVAFWCNPISGHATLYWYQQILGQGPKLLIQFQNNGVVDDSQLPKDRFSAERLKGVDSTLKIQPAKLEDSAVYLCASSLTGAGGDQPQHFGDGTRLSIL.

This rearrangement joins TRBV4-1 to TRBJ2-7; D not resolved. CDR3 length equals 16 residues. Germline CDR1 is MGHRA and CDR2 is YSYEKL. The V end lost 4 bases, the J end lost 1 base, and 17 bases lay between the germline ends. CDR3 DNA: TGCGCCAGCAGCCTAACTCCGGTGGGCCGGTCCTACGAGCAGTACTTC. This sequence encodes CASSLTPVGRSYEQYF.

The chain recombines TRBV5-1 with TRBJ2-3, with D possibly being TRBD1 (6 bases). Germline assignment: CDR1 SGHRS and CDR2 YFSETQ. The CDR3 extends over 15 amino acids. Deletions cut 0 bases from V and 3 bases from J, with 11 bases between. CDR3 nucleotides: TGCGCCAGCAGCTTGGCCGCAGGGACAACAGATACGCAGTATTTT. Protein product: CASSLAAGTTDTQYF. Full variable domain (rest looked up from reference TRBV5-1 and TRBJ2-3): KAGVTQTPRYLIKTRGQQVTLSCSPISGHRSVSWYQQTPGQGLQFLFEYFSETQRNKGNFPGRFSGRQFSNSRSEMNVSTLELGDSALYLCASSLAAGTTDTQYFGPGTRLTVL.

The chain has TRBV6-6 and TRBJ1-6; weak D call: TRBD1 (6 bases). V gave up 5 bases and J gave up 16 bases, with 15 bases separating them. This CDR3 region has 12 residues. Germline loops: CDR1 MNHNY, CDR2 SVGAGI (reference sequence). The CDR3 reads CASSPRGATLHF. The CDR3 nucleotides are TGTGCCAGCAGTCCGCGGGGGGCTACTCTCCACTTT.

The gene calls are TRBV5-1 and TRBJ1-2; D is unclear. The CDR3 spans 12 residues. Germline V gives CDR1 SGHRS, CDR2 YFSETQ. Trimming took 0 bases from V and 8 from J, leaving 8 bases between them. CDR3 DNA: TGCGCCAGCAGCTTGGAGGTGGAGGGCTACACCTTC. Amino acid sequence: CASSLEVEGYTF.

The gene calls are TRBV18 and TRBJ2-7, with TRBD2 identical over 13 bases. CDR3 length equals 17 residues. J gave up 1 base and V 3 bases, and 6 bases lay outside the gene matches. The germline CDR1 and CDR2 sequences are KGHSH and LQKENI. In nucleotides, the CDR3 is TGTGCCAGCTCACCCGGACTAGCGGGGGATGGATCCTACGAGCAGTACTTC. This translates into CASSPGLAGDGSYEQYF.

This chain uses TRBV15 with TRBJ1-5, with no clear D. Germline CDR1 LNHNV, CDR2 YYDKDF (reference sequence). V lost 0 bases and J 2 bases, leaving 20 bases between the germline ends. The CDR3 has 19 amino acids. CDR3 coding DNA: TGTGCCACCAGCAGAGATGGGCGGCGACTATACTTGGGCAATCAGCCCCAGCATTTT. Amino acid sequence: CATSRDGRRLYLGNQPQHF. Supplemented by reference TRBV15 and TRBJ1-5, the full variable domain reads DAMVIQNPRYQVTQFGKPVTLSCSQTLNHNVMYWYQQKSSQAPKLLFHYYDKDFNNEADTPDNFQSRRPNTSFCFLDIRSPGLGDTAMYLCATSRDGRRLYLGNQPQHFGDGTRLSIL.